This T cell receptor beta chain originates from a study of control samples from healthy donors and cancer patients. Repertoires were generated with immunoSEQ multiplex PCR, while TCRdb's copy carries only in-frame clones and drops some. The sample includes 150,000 or so clones, about 90% of them seen just once. The sequencing input was blood. The source is a man between 18 and 29 years old in good health.

Written as DNA, the CDR3 is TGCGCCAGCAGCCAAGAACTAGCGGGGTCAGATACGCAGTATTTT. Its protein product is CASSQELAGSDTQYF. The chain employs TRBV4-1 and TRBJ2-3; TRBD2 matches 10 bases. Germline assignment: CDR1 MGHRA and CDR2 YSYEKL. This CDR3 spans 15 amino acids. J was trimmed by 4 bases and V by 0 bases; bases with no gene match: 1.